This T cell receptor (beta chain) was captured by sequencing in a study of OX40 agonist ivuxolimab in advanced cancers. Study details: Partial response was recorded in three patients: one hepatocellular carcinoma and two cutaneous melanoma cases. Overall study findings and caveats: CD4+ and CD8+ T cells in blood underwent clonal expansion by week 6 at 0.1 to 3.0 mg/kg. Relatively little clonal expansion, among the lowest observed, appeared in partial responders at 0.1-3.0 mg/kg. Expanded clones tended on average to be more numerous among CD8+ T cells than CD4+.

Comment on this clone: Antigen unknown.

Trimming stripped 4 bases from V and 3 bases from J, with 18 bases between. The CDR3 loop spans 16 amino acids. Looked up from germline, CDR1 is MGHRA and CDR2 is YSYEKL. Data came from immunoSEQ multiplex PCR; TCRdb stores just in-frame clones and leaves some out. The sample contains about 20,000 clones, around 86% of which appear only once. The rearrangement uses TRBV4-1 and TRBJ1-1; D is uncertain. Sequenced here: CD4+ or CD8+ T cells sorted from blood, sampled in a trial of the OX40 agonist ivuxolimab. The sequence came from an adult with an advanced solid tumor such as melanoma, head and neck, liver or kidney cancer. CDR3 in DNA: TGCGCCAGCAGCCTCGTAGCGAGTGGCGGGTACACTGAAGCTTTCTTT. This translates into CASSLVASGGYTEAFF.